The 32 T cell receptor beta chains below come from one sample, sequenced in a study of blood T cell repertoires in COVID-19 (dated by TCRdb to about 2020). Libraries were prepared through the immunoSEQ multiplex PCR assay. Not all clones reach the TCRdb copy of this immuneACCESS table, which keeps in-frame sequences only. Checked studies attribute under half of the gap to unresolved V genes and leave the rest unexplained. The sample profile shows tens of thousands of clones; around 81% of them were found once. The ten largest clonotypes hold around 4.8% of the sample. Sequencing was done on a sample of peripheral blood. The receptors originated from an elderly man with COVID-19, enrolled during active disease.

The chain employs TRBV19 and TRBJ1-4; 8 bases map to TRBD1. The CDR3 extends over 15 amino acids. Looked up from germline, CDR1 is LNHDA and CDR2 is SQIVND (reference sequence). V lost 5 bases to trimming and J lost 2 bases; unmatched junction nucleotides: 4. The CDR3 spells CASSDPGGTNEKLFF. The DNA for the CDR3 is TGTGCCAGTAGTGACCCAGGGGGCACTAATGAAAAACTGTTTTTT. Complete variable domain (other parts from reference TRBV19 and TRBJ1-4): DGGITQSPKYLFRKEGQNVTLSCEQNLNHDAMYWYRQDPGQGLRLIYYSQIVNDFQKGDIAEGYSVSREKKESFPLTVTSAQKNPTAFYLCASSDPGGTNEKLFFGSGTQLSVL.

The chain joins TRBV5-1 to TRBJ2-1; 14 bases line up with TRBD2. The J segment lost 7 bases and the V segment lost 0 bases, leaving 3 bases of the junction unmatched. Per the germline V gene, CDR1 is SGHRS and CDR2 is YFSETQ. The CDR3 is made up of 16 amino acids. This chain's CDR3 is CASSLGGLAGVNEQFF. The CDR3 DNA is TGCGCCAGCAGCTTGGGGGGACTAGCGGGAGTTAATGAGCAGTTCTTC.

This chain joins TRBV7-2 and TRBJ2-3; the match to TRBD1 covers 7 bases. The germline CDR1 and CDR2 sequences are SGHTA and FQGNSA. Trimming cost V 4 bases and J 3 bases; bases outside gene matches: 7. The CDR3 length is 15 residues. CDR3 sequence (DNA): TGTGCCAGCAGCTGGAGACAGGGTGGGACAGATACGCAGTATTTT. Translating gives CASSWRQGGTDTQYF.

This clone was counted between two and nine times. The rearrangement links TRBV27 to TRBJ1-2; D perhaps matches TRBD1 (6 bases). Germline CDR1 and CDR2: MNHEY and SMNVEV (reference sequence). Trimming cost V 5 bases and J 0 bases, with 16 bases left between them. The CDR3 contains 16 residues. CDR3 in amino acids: CASSPSPGHTNYGYTF. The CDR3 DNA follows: TGTGCCAGCAGTCCATCGCCGGGACATACTAACTATGGCTACACCTTC.

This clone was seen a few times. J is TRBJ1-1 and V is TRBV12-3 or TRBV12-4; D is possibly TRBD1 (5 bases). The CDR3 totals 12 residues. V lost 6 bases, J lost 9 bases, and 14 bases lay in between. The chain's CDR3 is CASSTAVGQAFF. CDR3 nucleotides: TGTGCCAGCAGCACCGCGGTGGGGCAAGCTTTCTTT.

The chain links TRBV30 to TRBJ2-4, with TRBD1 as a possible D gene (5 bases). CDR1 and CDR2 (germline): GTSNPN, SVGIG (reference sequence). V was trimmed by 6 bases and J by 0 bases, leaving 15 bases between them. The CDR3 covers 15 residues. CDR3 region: CACLGDAVAKNIQYF. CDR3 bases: TGTGCCTGCCTAGGGGATGCCGTAGCCAAAAACATTCAGTACTTC.

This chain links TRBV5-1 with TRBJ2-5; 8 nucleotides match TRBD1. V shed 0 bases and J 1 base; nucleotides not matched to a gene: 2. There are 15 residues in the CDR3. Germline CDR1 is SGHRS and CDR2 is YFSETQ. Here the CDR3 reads CASSLVGTGQETQYF. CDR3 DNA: TGCGCCAGCAGCTTGGTCGGGACAGGCCAAGAGACCCAGTACTTC.

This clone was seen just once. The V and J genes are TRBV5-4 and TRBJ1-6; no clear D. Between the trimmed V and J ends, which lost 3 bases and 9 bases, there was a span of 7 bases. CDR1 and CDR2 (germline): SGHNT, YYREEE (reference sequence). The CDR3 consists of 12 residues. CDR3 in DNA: TGTGCCAGCAGCTCACAGCTTTCACCCCTCCACTTT. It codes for CASSSQLSPLHF.

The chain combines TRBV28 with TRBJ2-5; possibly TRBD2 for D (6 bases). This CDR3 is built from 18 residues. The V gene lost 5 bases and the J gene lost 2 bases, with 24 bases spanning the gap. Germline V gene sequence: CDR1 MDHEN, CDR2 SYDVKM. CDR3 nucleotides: TGTGCCAGCAGTCCCACCGGGGCTAGCGTAAGCCTACAAGAGACCCAGTACTTC. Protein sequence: CASSPTGASVSLQETQYF. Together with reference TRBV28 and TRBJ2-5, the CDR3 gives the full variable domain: DVKVTQSSRYLVKRTGEKVFLECVQDMDHENMFWYRQDPGLGLRLIYFSYDVKMKEKGDIPEGYSVSREKKERFSLILESASTNQTSMYLCASSPTGASVSLQETQYFGPGTRLLVL.

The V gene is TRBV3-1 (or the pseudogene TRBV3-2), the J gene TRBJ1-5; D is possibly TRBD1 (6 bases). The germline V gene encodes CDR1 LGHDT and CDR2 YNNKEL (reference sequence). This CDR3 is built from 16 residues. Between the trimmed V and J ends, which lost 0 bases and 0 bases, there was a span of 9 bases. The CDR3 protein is CASSQDHRVSNQPQHF. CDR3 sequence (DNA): TGTGCCAGCAGCCAAGATCACAGGGTTAGCAATCAGCCCCAGCATTTT.

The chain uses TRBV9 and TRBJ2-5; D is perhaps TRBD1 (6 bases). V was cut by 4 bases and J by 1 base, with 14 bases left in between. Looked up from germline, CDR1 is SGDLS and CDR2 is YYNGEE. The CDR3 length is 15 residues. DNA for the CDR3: TGTGCCAGCAGCTTGCACCGGGACACCCAAGAGACCCAGTACTTC. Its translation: CASSLHRDTQETQYF.

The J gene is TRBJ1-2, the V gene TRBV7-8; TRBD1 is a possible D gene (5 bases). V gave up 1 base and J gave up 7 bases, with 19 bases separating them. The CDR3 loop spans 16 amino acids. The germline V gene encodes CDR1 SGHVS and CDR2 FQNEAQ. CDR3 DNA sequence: TGTGCCAGCAGCTTAGAGGTTGGGGGTTGGGGAGGTGGCTACACCTTC. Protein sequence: CASSLEVGGWGGGYTF.

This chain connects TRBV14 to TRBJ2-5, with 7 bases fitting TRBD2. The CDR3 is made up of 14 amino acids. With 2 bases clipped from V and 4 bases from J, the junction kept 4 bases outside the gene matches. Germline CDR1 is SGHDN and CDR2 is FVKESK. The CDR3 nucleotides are TGTGCCAGCAGCCAAACCCTAGCGGTAGAGACCCAGTACTTC. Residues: CASSQTLAVETQYF.

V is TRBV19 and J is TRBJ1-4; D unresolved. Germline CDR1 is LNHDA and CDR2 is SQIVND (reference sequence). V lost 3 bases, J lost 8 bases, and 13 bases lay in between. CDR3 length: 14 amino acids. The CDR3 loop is CASSIDVGGEKLFF. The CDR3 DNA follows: TGTGCCAGTAGTATCGATGTAGGCGGGGAAAAACTGTTTTTT. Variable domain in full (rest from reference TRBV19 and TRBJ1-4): DGGITQSPKYLFRKEGQNVTLSCEQNLNHDAMYWYRQDPGQGLRLIYYSQIVNDFQKGDIAEGYSVSREKKESFPLTVTSAQKNPTAFYLCASSIDVGGEKLFFGSGTQLSVL.

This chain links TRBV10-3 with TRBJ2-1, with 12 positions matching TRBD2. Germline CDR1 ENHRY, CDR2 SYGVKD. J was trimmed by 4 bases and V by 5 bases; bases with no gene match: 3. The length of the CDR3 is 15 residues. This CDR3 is CAISPGTSGYNEQFF. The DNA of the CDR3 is TGTGCCATCAGTCCCGGGACTAGCGGGTACAATGAGCAGTTCTTC.

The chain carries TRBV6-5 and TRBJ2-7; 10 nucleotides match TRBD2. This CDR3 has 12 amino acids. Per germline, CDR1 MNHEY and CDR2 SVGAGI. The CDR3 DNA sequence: TGTGCCAGCAGGACCCTAGCGGGAGCCCTGGGGGTC. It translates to CASRTLAGALGV.

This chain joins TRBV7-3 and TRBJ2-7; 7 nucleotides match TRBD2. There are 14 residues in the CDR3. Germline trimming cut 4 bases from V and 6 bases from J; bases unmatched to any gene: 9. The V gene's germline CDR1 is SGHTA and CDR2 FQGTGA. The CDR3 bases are TGTGCCAGCAGCTACAGCGGGACTAACGGCGAGCAGTACTTC. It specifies CASSYSGTNGEQYF.

Here the CDR3 reads CASKLGQRNTIYF. The CDR3 region has the DNA TGTGCCAGCAAGCTGGGACAGCGAAACACCATATATTTT. The rearrangement joins TRBV3-1 (or the pseudogene TRBV3-2) to TRBJ1-3; 7 bases line up with TRBD1. With 7 bases clipped from V and 5 bases from J, the junction kept 5 bases outside the gene matches. The V gene's germline CDR1 is LGHDT and CDR2 YNNKEL (reference sequence). The CDR3 spans 13 residues.

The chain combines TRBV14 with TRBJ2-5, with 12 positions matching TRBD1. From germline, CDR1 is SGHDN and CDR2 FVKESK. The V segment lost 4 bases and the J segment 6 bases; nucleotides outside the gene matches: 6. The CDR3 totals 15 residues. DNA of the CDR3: TGTGCCAGCAGCCCGGGGACAGGGGGCTCGAAGACCCAGTACTTC. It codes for CASSPGTGGSKTQYF.

The CDR3 sequence: CASGLTTNEQFF. Here the CDR3 DNA reads TGTGCCAGCGGCCTTACCACCAATGAGCAGTTCTTC. This rearrangement joins TRBV7-2 to TRBJ2-1; D call uncertain. Germline V gene lookup returns CDR1 SGHTA and CDR2 FQGNSA. The CDR3 covers 12 residues. Trimming stripped 8 bases from V and 6 bases from J, with 11 bases between. The full variable domain, its missing parts supplied by reference TRBV7-2 and TRBJ2-1, is GAGVSQSPSNKVTEKGKDVELRCDPISGHTALYWYRQSLGQGLEFLIYFQGNSAPDKSGLPSDRFSAERTGGSVSTLTIQRTQQEDSAVYLCASGLTTNEQFFGPGTRLTVL.

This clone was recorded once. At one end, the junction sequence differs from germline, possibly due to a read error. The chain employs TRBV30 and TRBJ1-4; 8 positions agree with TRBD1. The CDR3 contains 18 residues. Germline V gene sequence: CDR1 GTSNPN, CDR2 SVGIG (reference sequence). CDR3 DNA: TGTGCCTGGACAAGTGGGGGGACAGGTTTTCCCCCTGACGGAAGTCTAGCTTTT. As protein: CAWTSGGTGFPPDGSLAF.

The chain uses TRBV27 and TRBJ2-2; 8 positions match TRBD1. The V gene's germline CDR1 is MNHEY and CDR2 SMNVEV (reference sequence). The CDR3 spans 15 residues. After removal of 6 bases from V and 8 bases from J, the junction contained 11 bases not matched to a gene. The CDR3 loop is CASSPDRGPLGELFF. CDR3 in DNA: TGTGCCAGCAGCCCTGACAGGGGTCCTTTAGGGGAGCTGTTTTTT.

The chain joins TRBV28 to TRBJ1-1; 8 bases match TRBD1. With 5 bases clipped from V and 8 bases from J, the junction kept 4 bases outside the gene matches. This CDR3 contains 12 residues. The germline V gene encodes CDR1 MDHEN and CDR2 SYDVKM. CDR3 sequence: CASSLRQGEAFF. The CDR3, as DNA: TGTGCCAGCAGTCTTCGACAGGGGGAAGCTTTCTTT.

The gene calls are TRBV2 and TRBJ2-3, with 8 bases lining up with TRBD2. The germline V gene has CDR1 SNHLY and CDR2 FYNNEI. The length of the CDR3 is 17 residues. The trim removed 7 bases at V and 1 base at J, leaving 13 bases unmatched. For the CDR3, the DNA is TGTGCCAGCACCCGCGACCAACTAGCGGACCGCACAGATACGCAGTATTTT. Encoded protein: CASTRDQLADRTDTQYF.

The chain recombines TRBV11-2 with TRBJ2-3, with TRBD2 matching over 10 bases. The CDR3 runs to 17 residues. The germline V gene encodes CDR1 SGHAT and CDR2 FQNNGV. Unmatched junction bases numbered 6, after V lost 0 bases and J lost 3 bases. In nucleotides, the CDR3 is TGTGCCAGCAGCTTAGATCTCGGACTAGCGGAGACAGATACGCAGTATTTT. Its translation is CASSLDLGLAETDTQYF. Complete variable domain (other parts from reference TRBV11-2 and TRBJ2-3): EAGVAQSPRYKIIEKRQSVAFWCNPISGHATLYWYQQILGQGPKLLIQFQNNGVVDDSQLPKDRFSAERLKGVDSTLKIQPAKLEDSAVYLCASSLDLGLAETDTQYFGPGTRLTVL.

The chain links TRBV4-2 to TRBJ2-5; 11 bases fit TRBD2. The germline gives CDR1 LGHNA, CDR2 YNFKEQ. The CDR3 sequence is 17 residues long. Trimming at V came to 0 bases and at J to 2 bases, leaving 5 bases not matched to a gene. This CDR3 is CASSQDRVAGGQETQYF. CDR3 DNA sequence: TGTGCCAGCAGCCAAGATAGGGTAGCGGGAGGGCAAGAGACCCAGTACTTC.

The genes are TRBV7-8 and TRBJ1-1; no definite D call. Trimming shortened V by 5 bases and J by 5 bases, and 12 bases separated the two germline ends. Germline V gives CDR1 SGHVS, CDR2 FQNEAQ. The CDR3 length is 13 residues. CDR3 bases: TGTGCCAGCAGCCCCACTTTCCGGACTGAAGCTTTCTTT. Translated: CASSPTFRTEAFF.

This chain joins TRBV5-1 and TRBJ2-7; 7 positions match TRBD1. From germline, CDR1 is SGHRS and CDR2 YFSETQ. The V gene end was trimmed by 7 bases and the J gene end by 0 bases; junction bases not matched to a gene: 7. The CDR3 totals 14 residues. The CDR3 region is CASRVWDSSYEQYF. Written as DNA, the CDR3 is TGCGCCAGCCGGGTTTGGGACAGCTCCTACGAGCAGTACTTC. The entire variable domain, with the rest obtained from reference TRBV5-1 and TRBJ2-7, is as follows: KAGVTQTPRYLIKTRGQQVTLSCSPISGHRSVSWYQQTPGQGLQFLFEYFSETQRNKGNFPGRFSGRQFSNSRSEMNVSTLELGDSALYLCASRVWDSSYEQYFGPGTRLTVT.

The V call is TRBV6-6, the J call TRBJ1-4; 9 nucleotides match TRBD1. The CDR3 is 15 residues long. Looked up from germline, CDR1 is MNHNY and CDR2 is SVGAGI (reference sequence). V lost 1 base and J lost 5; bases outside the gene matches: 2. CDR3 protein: CASSYLGQGNEKLFF. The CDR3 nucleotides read TGTGCCAGCAGTTACTTGGGACAGGGAAATGAAAAACTGTTTTTT.

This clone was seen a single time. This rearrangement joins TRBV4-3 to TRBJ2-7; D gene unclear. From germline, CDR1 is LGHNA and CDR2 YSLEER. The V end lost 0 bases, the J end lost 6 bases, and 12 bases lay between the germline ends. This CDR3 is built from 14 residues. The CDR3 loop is CASSQDLRHREQYF. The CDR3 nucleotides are TGCGCCAGCAGCCAAGATCTGCGGCACCGCGAGCAGTACTTC.

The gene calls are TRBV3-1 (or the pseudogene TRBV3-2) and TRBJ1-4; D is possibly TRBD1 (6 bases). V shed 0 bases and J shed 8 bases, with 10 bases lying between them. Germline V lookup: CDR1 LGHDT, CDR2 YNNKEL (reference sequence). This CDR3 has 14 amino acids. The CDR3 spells CASSQETGSEKLFF. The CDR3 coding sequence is TGTGCCAGCAGCCAAGAGACAGGCTCGGAAAAACTGTTTTTT.

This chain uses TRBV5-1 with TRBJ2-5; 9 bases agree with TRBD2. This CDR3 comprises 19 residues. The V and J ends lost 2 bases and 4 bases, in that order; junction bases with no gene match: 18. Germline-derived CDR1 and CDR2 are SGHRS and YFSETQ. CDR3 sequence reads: CASSLIAGAARMTGETQYF. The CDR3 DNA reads TGCGCCAGCAGCTTAATAGCGGGAGCAGCTAGGATGACGGGAGAGACCCAGTACTTC.